The 21 T cell receptor beta chains below all came from one sample that was sequenced in a study of blood T cell repertoires in COVID-19. Sequenced by immunoSEQ multiplex PCR; TCRdb stores in-frame clones only, minus some. The sample lists roughly 150,000 clones, around 84% occurring once. Sequencing input: peripheral blood. Receptors were obtained from an elderly woman with acute or convalescent COVID-19.

The chain has TRBV5-1 and TRBJ1-5; the D gene is possibly TRBD1 (5 bases). The germline V and J ends were trimmed by 4 bases and 2 bases, with 10 bases remaining between them. The CDR3 consists of 14 residues. Germline CDR1 is SGHRS and CDR2 is YFSETQ. The CDR3 is CASSPGGGNQPQHF. CDR3 bases: TGCGCCAGCAGCCCCGGGGGTGGCAATCAGCCCCAGCATTTT.

In this sample, this clone turned up a few times. V usage is TRBV18 and J usage is TRBJ2-1, with D uncertain. There are 15 residues in the CDR3. V gave up 6 bases and J gave up 2 bases, with 14 bases separating them. Germline loops: CDR1 KGHSH, CDR2 LQKENI. The CDR3 DNA sequence: TGTGCCAGCTCCCCTAATACAGAGACCTACAATGAGCAGTTCTTC. Its translation: CASSPNTETYNEQFF.

The V call is TRBV5-4, the J call TRBJ1-4, with D possibly being TRBD1 (5 bases). CDR1 and CDR2 (germline): SGHNT, YYREEE (reference sequence). There are 14 residues in the CDR3. With 1 base removed from V and 7 bases from J, the gap between germline ends came to 11 bases. This chain's CDR3 is CASSLTGVGEKLFF. The CDR3 coding sequence is TGTGCCAGCAGCTTGACGGGGGTGGGTGAAAAACTGTTTTTT.

V gene TRBV4-2 combines with J gene TRBJ1-3; D perhaps matches TRBD1 (5 bases). Trimming left V 0 bases short and J 0 bases short, with 24 bases between. The CDR3 covers 21 residues. Germline CDR1 reads LGHNA; CDR2 reads YNFKEQ. The CDR3 spells CASSQDMGIDGRQSSGNTIYF. CDR3 bases: TGTGCCAGCAGCCAAGATATGGGGATCGATGGAAGACAGAGCTCTGGAAACACCATATATTTT.

This clone appeared once. J is TRBJ1-2 and V is TRBV13, with 11 bases lining up with TRBD1. V dropped 0 bases and J dropped 3; count of bases not matched to a gene: 3. The CDR3 is 16 residues long. CDR1 is PRHDT, CDR2 FYEKMQ, per germline (reference sequence). This chain's CDR3 is CASSLGRTGGYYGYTF. In nucleotides, the CDR3 is TGTGCCAGCAGCTTAGGAAGGACAGGGGGCTACTATGGCTACACCTTC. Based on the CDR3 plus reference TRBV13 and TRBJ1-2, the full variable domain is AAGVIQSPRHLIKEKRETATLKCYPIPRHDTVYWYQQGPGQDPQFLISFYEKMQSDKGSIPDRFSAQQFSDYHSELNMSSLELGDSALYFCASSLGRTGGYYGYTFGSGTRLTVV.

The rearrangement links TRBV28 to TRBJ1-2, with D perhaps TRBD1 (6 bases). The CDR3 covers 13 residues. CDR1 and CDR2 (germline): MDHEN, SYDVKM. Between the trimmed V and J ends, which lost 5 bases and 4 bases, there was a span of 11 bases. Here the CDR3 reads CASSKGTFYGYTF. In DNA, the CDR3 is TGTGCCAGCAGTAAAGGGACATTCTATGGCTACACCTTC.

This rearrangement joins TRBV5-1 to TRBJ2-1, with D maybe TRBD2 (6 bases). The CDR3 extends over 15 amino acids. Germline V lookup: CDR1 SGHRS, CDR2 YFSETQ. V was clipped by 5 bases and J by 0 bases, with 12 bases between them. CDR3 region: CASSLSGSSYNEQFF. The CDR3 bases are TGCGCCAGCAGTCTTAGCGGAAGCTCCTACAATGAGCAGTTCTTC.

The chain joins TRBV11-3 to TRBJ2-5; D is unclear. Trimming removed 5 bases from V and 5 bases from J, with 12 bases in between. This CDR3 is built from 13 residues. Looked up from germline, CDR1 is SGHNT and CDR2 is YENEEA. CDR3 sequence reads: CASSRQVGETQYF. The CDR3 DNA is TGTGCCAGCAGCCGCCAAGTCGGTGAGACCCAGTACTTC.

V usage is TRBV5-1 and J usage is TRBJ1-6; D remains unclear. From germline, CDR1 is SGHRS and CDR2 YFSETQ. CDR3 length: 15 amino acids. V lost 4 bases and J 5 bases, leaving 13 bases between the germline ends. The CDR3 is CASSREAANNSPLHF. In DNA form, the CDR3 reads TGCGCCAGCAGCCGGGAGGCAGCCAATAATTCACCCCTCCACTTT.

This clone was counted a few times. This chain connects TRBV2 to TRBJ1-2, with TRBD1 matching over 10 bases. The ends lost 4 bases at V and 6 bases at J; junction bases unmatched: 5. The germline gives CDR1 SNHLY, CDR2 FYNNEI. The CDR3 spans 14 residues. The CDR3 DNA is TGTGCCAGCAGTGGAGGGACAGGGGCGGATGGCTACACCTTC. Translation gives CASSGGTGADGYTF.

The chain is built from TRBV10-3 and TRBJ1-2; tentatively, D is TRBD1 (5 bases). From germline, CDR1 is ENHRY and CDR2 SYGVKD. V was clipped by 4 bases and J by 1 base, with 16 bases between them. CDR3 length: 16 amino acids. The DNA for the CDR3 is TGTGCCATCAGTGGGGCTACAGGAAGGGTTAACTATGGCTACACCTTC. This translates into CAISGATGRVNYGYTF.

This chain uses TRBV7-3 with TRBJ1-1; D is possibly TRBD1 (5 bases). The CDR3 sequence is 14 residues long. Germline lookup yields CDR1 SGHTA and CDR2 FQGTGA. V gave up 0 bases and J gave up 3 bases, with 8 bases separating them. CDR3 residues: CASSLTPTDTEAFF. CDR3 coding DNA: TGTGCCAGCAGCTTAACCCCGACAGACACTGAAGCTTTCTTT.

This clone was seen a handful of times. The gene calls are TRBV28 and TRBJ1-2; 8 bases align to TRBD1. The CDR3 spans 14 residues. Per the germline V gene, CDR1 is MDHEN and CDR2 is SYDVKM. V lost 6 bases to trimming and J lost 3 bases; unmatched junction nucleotides: 6. The CDR3 region has the DNA TGTGCCAGCAGCCAGGGGGCTTCCGACTATGGCTACACCTTC. It yields the protein CASSQGASDYGYTF.

The chain joins TRBV5-1 to TRBJ2-5, with 12 nucleotides matching TRBD2. Trimming at V came to 4 bases and at J to 2 bases, leaving 6 bases not matched to a gene. Germline V gene data show CDR1 as SGHRS and CDR2 as YFSETQ. CDR3 length: 16 amino acids. CDR3 DNA: TGCGCCAGCAGCATAACCGGGACTAGCGGGCAAGAGACCCAGTACTTC. Amino acids: CASSITGTSGQETQYF.

The CDR3 here is CASSKPGDRRYEQFF. Here the CDR3 DNA reads TGTGCCAGCAGCAAACCGGGGGACAGGCGTTATGAGCAGTTCTTC. The chain employs TRBV21-1 and TRBJ2-1; the table's D call TRBD1 went unverified against the DNA. TRBV21-1 is designated a pseudogene. CDR3 length: 15 amino acids.

This chain uses TRBV23-1 with TRBJ2-3; 10 bases agree with TRBD1. TRBV23-1 is noted as an ORF with a role that remains uncertain. The CDR3 length is 18 residues. V was clipped by 2 bases and J by 2 bases; unmatched bases: 10. This CDR3 reads CASSQRIRDRGVTDTQYF. CDR3 nucleotide sequence: TGCGCCAGCAGTCAAAGAATAAGGGACAGGGGTGTCACAGATACGCAGTATTTT.

The genes are TRBV18 and TRBJ2-2, with D possibly being TRBD1 (6 bases). Per the germline V gene, CDR1 is KGHSH and CDR2 is LQKENI. The CDR3 has 14 residues. V dropped 0 bases and J dropped 7 bases, with 9 bases sitting between them. Here the CDR3 DNA reads TGTGCCAGCTCACCACCTTCAGGGGACGGGGAGCTGTTTTTT. This codes for CASSPPSGDGELFF.

This sequence joins TRBV19 and TRBJ2-2; 8 nucleotides agree with TRBD1. CDR1 is LNHDA, CDR2 SQIVND, per germline (reference sequence). The CDR3 runs 15 residues. The trim removed 1 base at V and 5 bases at J, leaving 3 bases unmatched. CDR3 DNA sequence: TGTGCCAGTAGTATAGGGGACAGGCGGACCGGGGAGCTGTTTTTT. It codes for CASSIGDRRTGELFF.

The V gene is TRBV6-5, the J gene TRBJ1-5, with unresolved D. CDR3 length: 13 residues. The germline V gene has CDR1 MNHEY and CDR2 SVGAGI. V was cut by 10 bases and J by 4 bases, with 14 bases left in between. The CDR3 is CANSPSLNQPQHF. The CDR3 coding sequence is TGTGCCAACTCGCCCTCACTTAATCAGCCCCAGCATTTT.

This chain connects TRBV30 to TRBJ2-7, with 7 bases aligning to TRBD2. V was clipped by 4 bases and J by 4 bases; unmatched bases: 10. This CDR3 is 14 amino acids long. Germline V CDR1 and CDR2: GTSNPN, SVGIG (reference sequence). CDR3 in amino acids: CAWNGEGREYEQYF. CDR3 bases: TGTGCCTGGAATGGGGAGGGCAGGGAATACGAGCAGTACTTC.

The chain combines TRBV6-1 with TRBJ1-5; maybe TRBD1 (5 bases). The CDR3 consists of 14 residues. The V and J ends lost 2 bases and 6 bases respectively, with 11 bases between them. Looked up from germline, CDR1 is MNHNS and CDR2 is SASEGT. As DNA, the CDR3 is TGTGCCAGCAGTGAAAGCAGGGCGCGTCAGCCCCAGCATTTT. It codes for CASSESRARQPQHF.